Shown below are 6 T cell receptor beta chains from a single sample sequenced in a study of beta chain features in type 1 diabetes. Broader study findings: People with Type 1 diabetes carried modestly yet significantly shorter TCRB CDR3s in all four CD4+ subsets.

Reverse transcribing all isolated RNA meant expressed TCRB transcripts were sequenced. TCRdb's copy holds only in-frame clones and misses some; the assay was immunoSEQ multiplex PCR. The sample has some 350,000 clones, roughly 14% seen once; the top ten hold 0.013% to 0.015%. Their target antigens are unknown. The sample comprised naive CD4+ T cells from blood. The source of these receptors is a woman under 30 with type 1 diabetes.

The table lists this clone with a few counts. This chain links TRBV7-8 with TRBJ2-3; 11 bases map to TRBD2. Germline CDR1 reads SGHVS; CDR2 reads FQNEAQ. The V segment lost 6 bases and the J segment 4 bases; nucleotides outside the gene matches: 3. The CDR3 consists of 14 residues. The CDR3 here is CASSSGRVPDTQYF. The CDR3 bases are TGTGCCAGCAGTAGCGGGAGGGTCCCAGATACGCAGTATTTT.

In its sample, this clone was seen a few times. This chain joins TRBV5-6 and TRBJ2-1, with 7 nucleotides matching TRBD2. Losses at the gene ends were 1 base for V and 8 bases for J; bases not matched to a gene: 9. Germline V gives CDR1 SGHDT, CDR2 YYEEEE. CDR3 length: 15 residues. The CDR3 bases are TGTGCCAGCAGCTTGAGGGGCTCGGGAGGTTATGAGCAGTTCTTC. Its protein product is CASSLRGSGGYEQFF.

This clone showed up just a few times. V is TRBV11-2 and J is TRBJ2-1, with a possible D match to TRBD1 (5 bases). This CDR3 has 13 amino acids. The V gene lost 5 bases and the J gene lost 9 bases, with 14 bases spanning the gap. Germline-derived CDR1 and CDR2 are SGHAT and FQNNGV. The CDR3 is CASSPETATEQFF. The CDR3, as DNA: TGTGCCAGCAGCCCAGAGACAGCAACTGAGCAGTTCTTC.

This chain uses TRBV5-1 with TRBJ2-1; D call uncertain. Germline V gene sequence: CDR1 SGHRS, CDR2 YFSETQ. The V end lost 7 bases, the J end lost 4 bases, and 6 bases lay between the germline ends. The CDR3 runs 11 residues. This chain's CDR3 is CASLGYNEQFF. The CDR3 DNA is TGCGCCAGCCTAGGATACAATGAGCAGTTCTTC.

There are many counts of this clone. The chain carries TRBV4-2 and TRBJ2-7, with TRBD1 identical over 7 bases. Germline CDR1 reads LGHNA; CDR2 reads YNFKEQ. The CDR3 extends over 18 amino acids. V was pared by 4 bases and J by 2 bases, with 17 bases of the junction left unmatched. CDR3 loop: CASSLTAQLPGGAYEQYF. The CDR3 bases are TGTGCCAGCAGCCTGACGGCACAACTCCCAGGGGGAGCCTACGAGCAGTACTTC.

The chain couples TRBV5-1 to TRBJ2-6; 8 bases line up with TRBD2. Germline V CDR1 and CDR2: SGHRS, YFSETQ. With 6 bases clipped from V and 0 bases from J, the junction kept 5 bases outside the gene matches. The CDR3 consists of 16 residues. The CDR3 here is CASTSGYLSGANVLTF. Here the CDR3 DNA reads TGCGCCAGCACTAGCGGGTACCTCTCTGGGGCCAACGTCCTGACTTTC.